This T cell receptor (beta chain) was obtained from a study of shared clonotypes between healthy human individuals. Looking at the study overall: Donors had three CD4 naive, three CD4 memory, two CD8 naive and one CD8 memory plate apiece.

CD45RO-negative cells were positively selected for CCR7, leaving out terminally differentiated effector memory CD45RA+ cells. Donation came from healthy HIV-negative adults that had no recent acute infections or vaccinations. The V segment lost 5 bases and the J segment 5 bases; nucleotides outside the gene matches: 14. There are 18 residues in the CDR3. CDR1 SGHDT and CDR2 YYEEEE come from the germline V gene. General observations from the study: Only blood was sampled; tissue repertoires likely differ. Few donors restricted represented genetic and exposure-history diversity.

As for this clone: Its antigen remains unidentified.

Data came from immunoSEQ multiplex PCR; TCRdb stores just in-frame clones and leaves some out. The table has 1.5 million to 2.5 million clones, about 94% seen once. The sequencing input was naive CD8+ T cells sorted from blood. V is TRBV5-6 and J is TRBJ2-7, with 15 nucleotides matching TRBD2. This sequence originates from a man between 18 and 35 years old in good health. This CDR3 reads CASSFELNRTSGRDEQYF. CDR3 DNA: TGTGCCAGCAGTTTCGAACTCAACCGGACTAGCGGGAGGGACGAGCAGTACTTC.